Listed below are T cell receptor beta chains from one sample, sequenced in a study of PD-L1 blockade in urothelial cancer. Measured with immunoSEQ multiplex PCR; TCRdb has only the in-frame clones, and not every one. This table holds about 76,000 clones, around 90% found once. The starting material was PBMCs, obtained around atezolizumab (anti-PD-L1) treatment. Every receptor here comes from an elderly woman with urothelial cancer. Each CDR3 is given with its conserved first and last residue. The D gene is left open where the match is weak.

cdr3_aa: CASLEYNEQFF
cdr3_nt: TGTGCCAGCTTGGAGTACAATGAGCAGTTCTTC
j_call: TRBJ2-1
v_call: TRBV7-2
d_call: NA

cdr3_aa: CASGSGALAYF
cdr3_nt: TGCGCTTCGGGTAGCGGGGCTCTGGCCTACTTC
j_call: TRBJ2-7
v_call: TRBV10-2
d_call: TRBD2

cdr3_aa: CAWSVLARDRDIKGNTGELFF
cdr3_nt: TGTGCCTGGAGTGTACTGGCTCGGGACAGGGATATTAAGGGGAACACCGGGGAGCTGTTTTTT
j_call: TRBJ2-2
v_call: TRBV30
d_call: TRBD1

cdr3_aa: CASSLERVYNEQFF
cdr3_nt: TGTGCCAGTAGTCTAGAACGCGTCTACAATGAGCAGTTCTTC
j_call: TRBJ2-1
v_call: TRBV19
d_call: NA

cdr3_aa: CAWSGQTYEQYF
cdr3_nt: TGTGCCTGGAGTGGACAGACCTACGAGCAGTACTTC
j_call: TRBJ2-7
v_call: TRBV30
d_call: NA

cdr3_aa: CASSPRTAGESNQPQHF
cdr3_nt: TGTGCCAGCAGCCCCCGGACAGCTGGAGAAAGCAATCAGCCCCAGCATTTT
j_call: TRBJ1-5
v_call: TRBV7-2
d_call: NA

cdr3_aa: CSVGDTWNTEAFF
cdr3_nt: TGCAGCGTTGGGGACACTTGGAACACTGAAGCTTTCTTT
j_call: TRBJ1-1
v_call: TRBV29-1
d_call: NA

cdr3_aa: CASSSQQGGYTF
cdr3_nt: TGTGCCAGCAGTTCACAACAGGGTGGCTACACCTTC
j_call: TRBJ1-2
v_call: TRBV27
d_call: NA

cdr3_aa: CASKEGVGNTIYF
cdr3_nt: TGTGCCAGCAAGGAGGGCGTGGGAAACACCATATATTTT
j_call: TRBJ1-3
v_call: TRBV27
d_call: NA

cdr3_aa: CASSLSTDTQYF
cdr3_nt: TGTGCCAGCAGCCTGAGCACAGATACGCAGTATTTT
j_call: TRBJ2-3
v_call: TRBV7-3
d_call: NA

cdr3_aa: CASSLAGVGHNEQFF
cdr3_nt: TGTGCCAGCAGTTTAGCGGGAGTGGGGCACAATGAGCAGTTCTTC
j_call: TRBJ2-1
v_call: TRBV28
d_call: TRBD2

cdr3_aa: CASSYRGINEQFF
cdr3_nt: TGTGCCAGCAGCTATAGGGGGATCAATGAGCAGTTCTTC
j_call: TRBJ2-1
v_call: TRBV7-2
d_call: NA

cdr3_aa: CASSWLAGGTGELFF
cdr3_nt: TGCGCCAGCAGCTGGCTAGCGGGAGGGACCGGGGAGCTGTTTTTT
j_call: TRBJ2-2
v_call: TRBV5-1
d_call: TRBD2

cdr3_aa: CATRRGGDMNTEAFF
cdr3_nt: TGTGCCACCCGGAGGGGGGGGGACATGAACACTGAAGCTTTCTTT
j_call: TRBJ1-1
v_call: TRBV10-3
d_call: NA

cdr3_aa: CASSAPGTGVNQPQHF
cdr3_nt: TGTGCCAGCAGTGCCCCCGGGACAGGGGTCAATCAGCCCCAGCATTTT
j_call: TRBJ1-5
v_call: TRBV7-9
d_call: TRBD1

cdr3_aa: CASSPGAPGANVLTF
cdr3_nt: TGTGCCAGCAGCCCTGGGGCGCCTGGGGCCAACGTCCTGACTTTC
j_call: TRBJ2-6
v_call: TRBV6-6
d_call: NA

cdr3_aa: CASSETGGAGPQHF
cdr3_nt: TGTGCCAGCAGCGAGACAGGGGGCGCCGGACCCCAGCATTTT
j_call: TRBJ1-5
v_call: TRBV9
d_call: TRBD1

cdr3_aa: CASSLARYPLIDEQYF
cdr3_nt: TGTGCCAGCAGCTTAGCACGGTATCCCCTTATCGACGAGCAGTACTTC
j_call: TRBJ2-7
v_call: TRBV11-2
d_call: NA

cdr3_aa: CASQDSHWQPQHF
cdr3_nt: TGTGCCAGCCAGGACAGCCACTGGCAGCCCCAGCATTTT
j_call: TRBJ1-5
v_call: TRBV19
d_call: NA

cdr3_aa: CASSLFTGNTEAFF
cdr3_nt: TGTGCCAGCAGTTTGTTCACGGGGAACACTGAAGCTTTCTTT
j_call: TRBJ1-1
v_call: TRBV27
d_call: NA

cdr3_aa: CASSPRGGGGEAFF
cdr3_nt: TGTGCCAGCTCACCACGGGGAGGGGGTGGTGAAGCTTTCTTT
j_call: TRBJ1-1
v_call: TRBV18
d_call: NA

cdr3_aa: CASSAQGIRNTEAFF
cdr3_nt: TGTGCCAGCAGCGCGCAGGGGATCAGGAACACTGAAGCTTTCTTT
j_call: TRBJ1-1
v_call: TRBV9
d_call: NA

cdr3_aa: CASDSASGRANNEQFF
cdr3_nt: TGCGCCAGCGATTCGGCTAGCGGGAGGGCGAACAATGAGCAGTTCTTC
j_call: TRBJ2-1
v_call: TRBV5-1
d_call: TRBD2